Listed below are T cell receptor beta chains from one sample, sequenced in a study of blood T cell repertoires in COVID-19. Sequencing was performed with immunoSEQ multiplex PCR; in TCRdb, only in-frame clones are kept and a portion is missing. This sample yields 200,000 to 250,000 clones, of which roughly 90% are seen a single time; over 2% belongs to the top ten. The sequencing sample was made of peripheral blood. These receptors came from a man aged 30-40 years who had recovered from COVID-19. Each CDR3 is given with its conserved first and last residue. The D gene is left open where the match is weak. Part of the rows lack a size; the others show once, few, many or a class for expanded clones.

j_call: TRBJ1-1; v_call: TRBV30; clone_size: -; d_call: -; cdr3_aa: CAWNDRLGTEAFF; cdr3_nt: TGTGCCTGGAACGACAGATTGGGGACTGAAGCTTTCTTT
j_call: TRBJ1-1; v_call: TRBV30; clone_size: -; d_call: -; cdr3_aa: CALVGMNTEAFF; cdr3_nt: TGTGCCTTAGTTGGTATGAACACTGAAGCTTTCTTT
j_call: TRBJ2-1; v_call: TRBV11-3; clone_size: -; d_call: TRBD2; cdr3_aa: CASSLGASGGYNEQFF; cdr3_nt: TGTGCCAGCAGCTTAGGTGCTAGCGGGGGTTACAATGAGCAGTTCTTC
j_call: TRBJ2-7; v_call: TRBV6-1; clone_size: once; d_call: TRBD1; cdr3_aa: CASSFRDRSYEQYF; cdr3_nt: TGTGCCAGCAGCTTCCGGGACAGATCCTACGAGCAGTACTTC
j_call: TRBJ1-2; v_call: TRBV5-4; clone_size: -; d_call: TRBD1; cdr3_aa: CASSIRDRPGYTF; cdr3_nt: TGTGCCAGCAGCATACGGGACAGGCCCGGCTACACCTTC
j_call: TRBJ1-2; v_call: TRBV10-2; clone_size: few; d_call: TRBD1; cdr3_aa: CASSARGAGGYTF; cdr3_nt: TGCGCCAGCAGTGCCAGGGGGGCAGGAGGCTACACCTTC
j_call: TRBJ1-5; v_call: TRBV7-2; clone_size: once; d_call: -; cdr3_aa: CASSYSNQPQHF; cdr3_nt: TGTGCCAGCAGTTATAGCAATCAGCCCCAGCATTTT
j_call: TRBJ1-5; v_call: TRBV6-6; clone_size: -; d_call: -; cdr3_aa: CASSSTGGDQPQHF; cdr3_nt: TGTGCCAGCAGCTCGACCGGGGGAGATCAGCCCCAGCATTTT
j_call: TRBJ2-1; v_call: TRBV6-6; clone_size: -; d_call: -; cdr3_aa: CASSYPGVNEQFF; cdr3_nt: TGTGCCAGCAGTTACCCCGGGGTGAATGAGCAGTTCTTC
j_call: TRBJ2-7; v_call: TRBV4-1; clone_size: -; d_call: TRBD2; cdr3_aa: CASSQLFTFSGDEQYF; cdr3_nt: TGCGCCAGCAGCCAACTATTCACCTTTAGCGGGGACGAGCAGTACTTC
j_call: TRBJ1-5; v_call: TRBV6-2/TRBV6-3; clone_size: -; d_call: -; cdr3_aa: CASSYSRDRSNQPQHF; cdr3_nt: TGTGCCAGCAGTTACTCGCGGGACCGTAGCAATCAGCCCCAGCATTTT
j_call: TRBJ1-1; v_call: TRBV9; clone_size: -; d_call: TRBD1; cdr3_aa: CASSKGQRNTEAFF; cdr3_nt: TGTGCCAGCAGCAAGGGACAGAGGAACACTGAAGCTTTCTTT
j_call: TRBJ1-5; v_call: TRBV5-1; clone_size: once; d_call: TRBD1; cdr3_aa: CASSLVGAGGRDQHF; cdr3_nt: TGCGCCAGCAGCTTGGTGGGGGCAGGGGGTCGGGACCAGCATTTT
j_call: TRBJ1-5; v_call: TRBV11-2; clone_size: -; d_call: TRBD1; cdr3_aa: CASSLGQNQPQHF; cdr3_nt: TGTGCCAGCAGCTTGGGACAGAATCAGCCCCAGCATTTT
j_call: TRBJ2-2; v_call: TRBV19; clone_size: -; d_call: TRBD1; cdr3_aa: CASTRGPGGSGELFF; cdr3_nt: TGTGCCAGTACCAGGGGGCCGGGTGGTAGCGGGGAGCTGTTTTTT
j_call: TRBJ2-1; v_call: TRBV2; clone_size: -; d_call: TRBD2; cdr3_aa: CATTSDDYEQFF; cdr3_nt: TGTGCCACCACTAGCGATGATTATGAGCAGTTCTTC
j_call: TRBJ2-5; v_call: TRBV7-2; clone_size: -; d_call: TRBD1; cdr3_aa: CASSLDREETQYF; cdr3_nt: TGTGCCAGCAGCTTGGACAGGGAAGAGACCCAGTACTTC
j_call: TRBJ2-5; v_call: TRBV19; clone_size: -; d_call: TRBD1; cdr3_aa: CASKKTGGFSETQYF; cdr3_nt: TGTGCCAGTAAGAAAACAGGGGGCTTCAGTGAGACCCAGTACTTC
j_call: TRBJ1-2; v_call: TRBV6-5; clone_size: -; d_call: TRBD1; cdr3_aa: CASHRGRLAGYTF; cdr3_nt: TGTGCCAGCCACAGGGGGCGTTTGGCTGGCTACACCTTC
j_call: TRBJ1-1; v_call: TRBV29-1; clone_size: once; d_call: TRBD1; cdr3_aa: CSGYRGGAFF; cdr3_nt: TGCAGCGGTTACAGGGGGGGGGCTTTCTTT
j_call: TRBJ1-6; v_call: TRBV5-6; clone_size: -; d_call: TRBD1; cdr3_aa: CASSRDRGDSPLHF; cdr3_nt: TGTGCCAGCAGCCGGGACAGGGGGGATTCACCCCTCCACTTT
j_call: TRBJ1-5; v_call: TRBV6-6; clone_size: once; d_call: -; cdr3_aa: CASSPFSNQPQHF; cdr3_nt: TGTGCCAGCAGCCCCTTTAGCAATCAGCCCCAGCATTTT
j_call: TRBJ2-3; v_call: TRBV5-6; clone_size: -; d_call: -; cdr3_aa: CASSGGAGDTQYF; cdr3_nt: TGTGCCAGCAGCGGGGGGGCCGGAGATACGCAGTATTTT
j_call: TRBJ2-7; v_call: TRBV6-5; clone_size: -; d_call: -; cdr3_aa: CASTTGNSYEQYF; cdr3_nt: TGTGCCAGCACCACAGGAAATTCCTACGAGCAGTACTTC
j_call: TRBJ1-4; v_call: TRBV5-1; clone_size: few; d_call: TRBD1; cdr3_aa: CASSAQGATNEKLFF; cdr3_nt: TGCGCCAGCAGCGCACAGGGGGCAACTAATGAAAAACTGTTTTTT
j_call: TRBJ2-7; v_call: TRBV18; clone_size: -; d_call: -; cdr3_aa: CASSPMQASGYEQYF; cdr3_nt: TGTGCCAGCTCACCGATGCAGGCCTCCGGATACGAGCAGTACTTC
j_call: TRBJ1-1; v_call: TRBV7-2; clone_size: -; d_call: TRBD1; cdr3_aa: CASRSHRGSHTEAFF; cdr3_nt: TGTGCCAGCAGGTCTCACAGGGGTTCGCACACTGAAGCTTTCTTT
j_call: TRBJ1-4; v_call: TRBV12-5; clone_size: -; d_call: TRBD1; cdr3_aa: CASGLVPGGDEKLFF; cdr3_nt: TGTGCTAGTGGTTTGGTACCAGGGGGTGATGAAAAACTGTTTTTT
j_call: TRBJ2-7; v_call: TRBV5-1; clone_size: -; d_call: TRBD1; cdr3_aa: CASSGRQGANEQYF; cdr3_nt: TGCGCCAGCAGCGGGAGACAGGGGGCGAACGAGCAGTACTTC
j_call: TRBJ2-3; v_call: TRBV24-1; clone_size: once; d_call: TRBD2; cdr3_aa: CATSDFFGGGGTDTQYF; cdr3_nt: TGTGCCACCAGTGATTTTTTTGGCGGGGGGGGCACAGATACGCAGTATTTT
j_call: TRBJ1-4; v_call: TRBV5-1; clone_size: -; d_call: -; cdr3_aa: CASSLGGGLRTNEKLFF; cdr3_nt: TGCGCCAGCAGCTTGGGAGGCGGTTTGAGAACTAATGAAAAACTGTTTTTT
j_call: TRBJ1-5; v_call: TRBV15; clone_size: -; d_call: -; cdr3_aa: CATSIQRGDQPQHF; cdr3_nt: TGTGCCACCAGCATTCAACGGGGGGATCAGCCCCAGCATTTT
j_call: TRBJ2-7; v_call: TRBV19; clone_size: -; d_call: -; cdr3_aa: CASSNSRGSYEQYF; cdr3_nt: TGTGCCAGTAGTAATTCTCGGGGATCCTACGAGCAGTACTTC
j_call: TRBJ2-1; v_call: TRBV3-1/TRBV3-2; clone_size: -; d_call: TRBD2; cdr3_aa: CASSQASTGGAEEQFF; cdr3_nt: TGTGCCAGCAGCCAAGCAAGTACCGGGGGGGCAGAGGAGCAGTTCTTC
j_call: TRBJ2-1; v_call: TRBV10-1; clone_size: once; d_call: -; cdr3_aa: CASSPTGGSYNEQFF; cdr3_nt: TGCGCCAGCAGTCCGACAGGCGGTTCCTACAATGAGCAGTTCTTC
j_call: TRBJ1-6; v_call: TRBV10-2; clone_size: -; d_call: -; cdr3_aa: CASSDPGQGRSPLHF; cdr3_nt: TGCGCCAGCAGTGACCCCGGGCAGGGCCGCTCACCCCTCCACTTT
j_call: TRBJ2-7; v_call: TRBV7-9; clone_size: -; d_call: -; cdr3_aa: CASSLAQGKAYEQYF; cdr3_nt: TGTGCCAGCAGCTTAGCCCAGGGGAAAGCCTACGAGCAGTACTTC
j_call: TRBJ1-1; v_call: TRBV12-5; clone_size: -; d_call: -; cdr3_aa: CASGTGGDYTEAFF; cdr3_nt: TGTGCTAGTGGTACCGGGGGTGACTACACTGAAGCTTTCTTT
j_call: TRBJ2-3; v_call: TRBV7-9; clone_size: -; d_call: -; cdr3_aa: CASSPDPEVTQYF; cdr3_nt: TGTGCCAGCAGCCCCGATCCGGAGGTTACGCAGTATTTT
j_call: TRBJ2-5; v_call: TRBV5-1; clone_size: -; d_call: -; cdr3_aa: CASSFSGDQETQYF; cdr3_nt: TGCGCCAGCAGCTTCTCGGGGGATCAAGAGACCCAGTACTTC
j_call: TRBJ2-3; v_call: TRBV19; clone_size: -; d_call: TRBD1; cdr3_aa: CASSAVRDRESDTQYF; cdr3_nt: TGTGCCAGTAGTGCCGTCCGGGACAGGGAGTCCGATACGCAGTATTTT
j_call: TRBJ1-6; v_call: TRBV19; clone_size: -; d_call: TRBD1; cdr3_aa: CASSRDRENSPLHF; cdr3_nt: TGTGCCAGTAGCCGGGACAGGGAGAATTCACCCCTCCACTTT
j_call: TRBJ1-2; v_call: TRBV10-2; clone_size: -; d_call: -; cdr3_aa: CASSVGGSYGYTF; cdr3_nt: TGCGCCAGCAGCGTAGGGGGATCCTATGGCTACACCTTC
j_call: TRBJ1-6; v_call: TRBV2; clone_size: -; d_call: -; cdr3_aa: CARTDQGNSPLHF; cdr3_nt: TGTGCCAGGACAGATCAAGGGAATTCACCCCTCCACTTT
j_call: TRBJ1-4; v_call: TRBV6-2/TRBV6-3; clone_size: -; d_call: TRBD1; cdr3_aa: CASSYMDRGLANEKLFF; cdr3_nt: TGTGCCAGCAGTTACATGGACAGGGGGCTGGCTAATGAAAAACTGTTTTTT
j_call: TRBJ2-5; v_call: TRBV20-1; clone_size: -; d_call: -; cdr3_aa: CSARTVETQYF; cdr3_nt: TGCAGTGCCAGGACAGTAGAGACCCAGTACTTC
j_call: TRBJ2-3; v_call: TRBV3-1/TRBV3-2; clone_size: -; d_call: TRBD2; cdr3_aa: CASSERLARTDTQYF; cdr3_nt: TGTGCCAGCAGCGAAAGACTAGCTCGGACAGATACGCAGTATTTT
j_call: TRBJ1-2; v_call: TRBV6-5; clone_size: few; d_call: TRBD1; cdr3_aa: CASRWTGGGYTF; cdr3_nt: TGTGCCAGCAGGTGGACAGGGGGCGGCTACACCTTC
j_call: TRBJ2-7; v_call: TRBV20-1; clone_size: -; d_call: -; cdr3_aa: CSASGGAGEQYF; cdr3_nt: TGCAGTGCTAGTGGTGGGGCGGGGGAGCAGTACTTC
j_call: TRBJ2-7; v_call: TRBV4-2; clone_size: -; d_call: TRBD1; cdr3_aa: CASSQEGDRPYEQYF; cdr3_nt: TGTGCCAGCAGCCAAGAAGGGGACAGACCCTACGAGCAGTACTTC
j_call: TRBJ2-1; v_call: TRBV20-1; clone_size: -; d_call: TRBD2; cdr3_aa: CSARLGLALF; cdr3_nt: TGCAGTGCTAGGCTGGGACTAGCCCTCTTC
j_call: TRBJ2-1; v_call: TRBV10-3; clone_size: -; d_call: TRBD2; cdr3_aa: CAISGGTSGRGFF; cdr3_nt: TGTGCCATCAGTGGTGGGACTAGCGGAAGGGGGTTCTTC
j_call: TRBJ1-1; v_call: TRBV6-6; clone_size: -; d_call: TRBD1; cdr3_aa: CASSVTGGRVAEAFF; cdr3_nt: TGTGCCAGCAGTGTCACAGGGGGTCGGGTCGCTGAAGCTTTCTTT
j_call: TRBJ2-2; v_call: TRBV27; clone_size: -; d_call: -; cdr3_aa: CASSSNRDTGELFF; cdr3_nt: TGTGCCAGCAGTTCCAACAGGGACACCGGGGAGCTGTTTTTT